The 3 T cell receptor beta chains listed next were all sequenced from one sample in a study of T-cell reconstitution after alpha-beta-depleted transplantation in children. A TCRbeta library incorporating unique molecular identifiers was prepared. TCRdb itself ran the PCR reads through MiXCR, one entry per CDR3 protein. The sample contains approximately 1,000,000 distinct CDR3 sequences, 25% to 35% of which appear only once. The specimen comprised PBMCs, mostly from graft donor cells, sampled 360 days after TCRalphabeta/CD19-depleted stem cell transplant. The receptors come from a boy under two years old who had a stem cell transplant for SCID, so the T cells may come from the graft donor.

The rearrangement joins TRBV4-2 to TRBJ1-5; D might be TRBD1 (6 bases). This CDR3 spans 14 amino acids. Trimming took 2 bases from V and 5 from J, leaving 10 bases between them. Germline V gene lookup returns CDR1 LGHNA and CDR2 YNFKEQ. In nucleotides, the CDR3 is TGTGCCAGCAGCCAACACAGGGCCGATCAGCCCCAGCATTTT. Translating it yields CASSQHRADQPQHF.

This chain joins TRBV5-1 and TRBJ2-3; no definite D call. Germline V CDR1 and CDR2: SGHRS, YFSETQ. V was clipped by 2 bases and J by 5 bases, with 6 bases between them. The CDR3 has 12 amino acids. In DNA form, the CDR3 reads TGCGCCAGCAGCTTATCCCAAGATACGCAGTATTTT. This translates into CASSLSQDTQYF.

The V gene is TRBV15, the J gene TRBJ2-3; 8 bases map to TRBD2. CDR1 is LNHNV and CDR2 is YYDKDF in the germline V gene (reference sequence). With 1 base clipped from V and 4 bases from J, the junction kept 13 bases outside the gene matches. There are 18 residues in the CDR3. The CDR3 is CATSRGPVSGGNSDTQYF. The CDR3 coding sequence is TGTGCCACCAGCAGAGGCCCGGTCAGCGGGGGAAACTCAGATACGCAGTATTTT. Filled out from reference TRBV15 and TRBJ2-3, the complete variable domain reads DAMVIQNPRYQVTQFGKPVTLSCSQTLNHNVMYWYQQKSSQAPKLLFHYYDKDFNNEADTPDNFQSRRPNTSFCFLDIRSPGLGDTAMYLCATSRGPVSGGNSDTQYFGPGTRLTVL.